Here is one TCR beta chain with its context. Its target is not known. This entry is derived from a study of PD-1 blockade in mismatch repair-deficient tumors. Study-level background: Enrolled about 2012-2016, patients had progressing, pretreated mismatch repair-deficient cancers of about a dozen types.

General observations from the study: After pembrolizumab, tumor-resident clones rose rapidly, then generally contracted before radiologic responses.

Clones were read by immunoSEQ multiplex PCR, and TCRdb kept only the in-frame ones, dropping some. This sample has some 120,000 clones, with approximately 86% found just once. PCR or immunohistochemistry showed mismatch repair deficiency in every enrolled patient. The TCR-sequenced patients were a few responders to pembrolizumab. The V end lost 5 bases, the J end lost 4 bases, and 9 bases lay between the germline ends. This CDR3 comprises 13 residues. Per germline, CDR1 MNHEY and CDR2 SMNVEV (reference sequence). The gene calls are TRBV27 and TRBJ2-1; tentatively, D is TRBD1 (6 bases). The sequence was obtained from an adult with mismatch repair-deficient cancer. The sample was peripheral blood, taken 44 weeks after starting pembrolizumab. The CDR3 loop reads CASSPQGYNEQFF. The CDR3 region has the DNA TGTGCCAGCAGTCCACAGGGTTACAATGAGCAGTTCTTC.